The 19 T cell receptor beta chains listed next were all sequenced from one sample in a study of cytomegalovirus exposure and HLA in healthy donors. 13 Jbeta primers and 60 Vbeta primers were used for the PCR. The table came from immunoSEQ multiplex PCR; TCRdb's copy has only in-frame clones and leaves some out. The sample table includes more than 90,000 clones. Material for sequencing was PBMCs. The origin of the receptors is a man aged 25-45 years in good health and CMV-seronegative.

J is TRBJ2-7 and V is TRBV15; 10 bases map to TRBD1. With V trimmed by 1 base and J by 2 bases, 2 bases remained unmatched. This CDR3 has 15 residues. The germline V gene has CDR1 LNHNV and CDR2 YYDKDF (reference sequence). The CDR3 is CATSRGGTGAYEQYF. The CDR3 DNA sequence: TGTGCCACCAGCAGAGGCGGGACAGGGGCCTACGAGCAGTACTTC.

The V and J genes are TRBV10-3 and TRBJ2-5, with 14 bases that match TRBD2. Near its end, the DNA agrees better with TRBJ2-7, so the J call may be wrong. Germline assignment: CDR1 ENHRY and CDR2 SYGVKD. This CDR3 spans 15 amino acids. The CDR3 reads CAISEWGLAGAEQYF. CDR3 DNA sequence: TGTGCCATCAGTGAGTGGGGACTAGCGGGGGCCGAGCAGTACTTC.

The V gene is TRBV7-8, the J gene TRBJ1-5; 10 positions match TRBD1. Germline values: CDR1 SGHVS, CDR2 FQNEAQ. This CDR3 has 15 amino acids. Trimming took 5 bases from V and 5 from J; bases not matched to a gene: 6. The chain's CDR3 is CASSPIDRGHQPQHF. Here the CDR3 DNA reads TGTGCCAGCAGCCCGATCGACAGGGGGCATCAGCCCCAGCATTTT.

This chain links TRBV7-9 with TRBJ1-6, with 10 bases that match TRBD1. CDR1 is SEHNR, CDR2 FQNEAQ, per germline (reference sequence). The junction had 5 bases not matched to a gene; V was cut back by 5 bases and J by 7 bases. The CDR3 has 15 residues. The CDR3 sequence: CASSLRGQGNSPLHF. The CDR3 DNA reads as TGTGCCAGCAGCCTGCGGGGACAGGGGAATTCACCCCTCCACTTT. The full variable domain, completed using reference TRBV7-9 and TRBJ1-6, is DTGVSQNPRHKITKRGQNVTFRCDPISEHNRLYWYRQTLGQGPEFLTYFQNEAQLEKSRLLSDRFSAERPKGSFSTLEIQRTEQGDSAMYLCASSLRGQGNSPLHFGNGTRLTVT.

This rearrangement joins TRBV4-2 to TRBJ1-2; 9 bases map to TRBD1. Losses at the gene ends were 5 bases for V and 6 bases for J; bases not matched to a gene: 7. The CDR3 contains 14 residues. Germline V gives CDR1 LGHNA, CDR2 YNFKEQ. CDR3 nucleotide sequence: TGTGCCAGCAGCAAAACAGGGGGCGTAGATGGCTACACCTTC. Translated: CASSKTGGVDGYTF.

The V call is TRBV7-9, the J call TRBJ1-1; D is perhaps TRBD1 (5 bases). The CDR3 length is 15 residues. V shed 5 bases and J shed 4 bases, with 17 bases lying between them. The germline V gene encodes CDR1 SEHNR and CDR2 FQNEAQ (reference sequence). CDR3 nucleotides: TGTGCCAGCAGCGTACCGGGCCGCGGGACCACTGAAGCTTTCTTT. Its translation: CASSVPGRGTTEAFF.

The genes are TRBV7-3 and TRBJ1-6; D call uncertain. Trimming took 0 bases from V and 9 from J, leaving 6 bases between them. The length of the CDR3 is 13 residues. Germline CDR1 SGHTA, CDR2 FQGTGA. In DNA form, the CDR3 reads TGTGCCAGCAGCTTAACGGCCCCTTCACCCCTCCACTTT. Protein product: CASSLTAPSPLHF.

The CDR3, as DNA: TGTGCCAGCAGTGAACGGGTCCCCGGGGAGCTGTTTTTT. Translated: CASSERVPGELFF. The J gene is TRBJ2-2, the V gene TRBV25-1; D is uncertain. This CDR3 spans 13 amino acids. V lost 2 bases to trimming and J lost 6 bases, with 7 bases between them. Germline lookup yields CDR1 MGHDK and CDR2 SYGVNS. Supplemented by reference TRBV25-1 and TRBJ2-2, the full variable domain reads EADIYQTPRYLVIGTGKKITLECSQTMGHDKMYWYQQDPGMELHLIHYSYGVNSTEKGDLSSESTVSRIRTEHFPLTLESARPSHTSQYLCASSERVPGELFFGEGSRLTVL.

This chain links TRBV28 with TRBJ1-4, with 8 bases identical to TRBD1. The CDR3 is 15 residues long. Trimming removed 5 bases from V and 4 bases from J; junction bases left unmatched: 6. Germline CDR1 reads MDHEN; CDR2 reads SYDVKM. The CDR3 sequence is CASSEGTGHNEKLFF. The DNA for the CDR3 is TGTGCCAGCAGTGAGGGGACAGGTCATAATGAAAAACTGTTTTTT.

The CDR3 DNA sequence: TGTGCTAGTGGTCCCGGGACAGGGCGCACAGATACGCAGTATTTT. Protein sequence: CASGPGTGRTDTQYF. The gene calls are TRBV12-5 and TRBJ2-3; 9 bases are a match to TRBD1. Germline trimming cut 5 bases from V and 1 base from J; bases unmatched to any gene: 4. This CDR3 is built from 15 residues. Per the germline V gene, CDR1 is LGHNT and CDR2 is FRNRAP.

This chain joins TRBV29-1 and TRBJ2-1, with a weak D call TRBD1 (7 bases). CDR1 is SQVTM, CDR2 ANQGSEA, per germline. CDR3 length: 13 amino acids. Trimming shortened V by 4 bases and J by 6 bases, and 13 bases separated the two germline ends. The CDR3 sequence is CSVAQGEVNEQFF. CDR3 nucleotides: TGCAGCGTTGCGCAGGGGGAGGTCAATGAGCAGTTCTTC.

The chain is built from TRBV2 and TRBJ2-3, with a possible D match to TRBD2 (8 bases). CDR1 and CDR2 (germline): SNHLY, FYNNEI. This CDR3 spans 15 amino acids. With 5 bases removed from V and 0 bases from J, the gap between germline ends came to 12 bases. DNA for the CDR3: TGTGCCAGCAGTCGGGAGGGGGCTAGCACAGATACGCAGTATTTT. Translating it yields CASSREGASTDTQYF.

This chain connects TRBV5-1 to TRBJ2-2; the D gene is possibly TRBD2 (5 bases). Germline assignment: CDR1 SGHRS and CDR2 YFSETQ. This CDR3 is built from 15 residues. The V end lost 5 bases, the J end lost 5 bases, and 16 bases lay between the germline ends. The CDR3 nucleotides read TGCGCCAGCAGTATATGGGGTTCGGGGACCGGGGAGCTGTTTTTT. Its translation: CASSIWGSGTGELFF. Combining the CDR3 with reference TRBV5-1 and TRBJ2-2 gives the whole variable domain KAGVTQTPRYLIKTRGQQVTLSCSPISGHRSVSWYQQTPGQGLQFLFEYFSETQRNKGNFPGRFSGRQFSNSRSEMNVSTLELGDSALYLCASSIWGSGTGELFFGEGSRLTVL.

The rearrangement uses TRBV6-5 and TRBJ2-5; 7 nucleotides agree with TRBD2. V shed 4 bases, J shed 3 bases, and the junction held 11 bases outside the gene matches. Germline CDR1 MNHEY, CDR2 SVGAGI. This CDR3 contains 16 residues. The DNA of the CDR3 is TGTGCCAGCAGTTCCCCACGAGGGGAGGGCGAAGAGACCCAGTACTTC. It translates to CASSSPRGEGEETQYF.

The chain uses TRBV6-5 and TRBJ1-3; 8 nucleotides align to TRBD1. CDR3 length: 15 amino acids. The V gene end was trimmed by 8 bases and the J gene end by 0 bases; junction bases not matched to a gene: 6. CDR1 is MNHEY and CDR2 is SVGAGI in the germline V gene. The CDR3: CASGAGGTSGNTIYF. DNA of the CDR3: TGTGCCAGCGGGGCAGGGGGCACCTCTGGAAACACCATATATTTT.

The CDR3 loop reads CASSRPGGPYEQYF. The CDR3 DNA is TGTGCCAGCTCACGCCCGGGGGGCCCCTACGAGCAGTACTTC. The chain recombines TRBV18 with TRBJ2-7; TRBD2 is a possible D gene (7 bases). V gave up 4 bases and J gave up 2 bases, with 12 bases separating them. CDR3 length: 14 residues. The germline CDR1 and CDR2 sequences are KGHSH and LQKENI. Filled out from reference TRBV18 and TRBJ2-7, the complete variable domain reads NAGVMQNPRHLVRRRGQEARLRCSPMKGHSHVYWYRQLPEEGLKFMVYLQKENIIDESGMPKERFSAEFPKEGPSILRIQQVVRGDSAAYFCASSRPGGPYEQYFGPGTRLTVT.

V is TRBV13 and J is TRBJ2-7; D is possibly TRBD1 (6 bases). The CDR3 totals 13 residues. V dropped 7 bases and J dropped 3 bases, with 13 bases sitting between them. Germline V CDR1 and CDR2: PRHDT, FYEKMQ (reference sequence). CDR3 protein: CASTQGRNYEQYF. The CDR3 bases are TGTGCCAGCACACAGGGCCGAAACTACGAGCAGTACTTC.

This rearrangement joins TRBV6-5 to TRBJ1-6, with TRBD1 matching 8 bases. There are 15 residues in the CDR3. V lost 2 bases to trimming and J lost 7 bases; unmatched junction nucleotides: 4. Germline CDR1 MNHEY, CDR2 SVGAGI. DNA for the CDR3: TGTGCCAGCAGTTACCGACAGGGGATGAATTCACCCCTCCACTTT. Protein sequence: CASSYRQGMNSPLHF.

The V and J genes are TRBV18 and TRBJ2-7, with D perhaps matching TRBD2 (5 bases). The germline V and J ends were trimmed by 3 bases and 4 bases, with 13 bases remaining between them. CDR1 and CDR2 (germline): KGHSH, LQKENI. This CDR3 comprises 14 residues. The CDR3 loop reads CASSPPGKMYEQYF. The CDR3 coding sequence is TGTGCCAGCTCACCTCCCGGGAAGATGTACGAGCAGTACTTC.